The 27 T cell receptor beta chains below were found in one sample sequenced in a study of blood T cell repertoires in COVID-19. Assay: immunoSEQ multiplex PCR; the TCRdb copy retains only in-frame clones and omits some. The sample carries about 87,000 clones, around 87% recorded once. Sequenced input: peripheral blood. These receptors came from a man aged 40-49 years with acute or convalescent COVID-19.

This clone was picked up one time. The chain is built from TRBV9 and TRBJ2-1; 8 bases fit TRBD2. CDR1 is SGDLS, CDR2 YYNGEE, per germline. The CDR3 totals 15 residues. The ends lost 4 bases at V and 8 bases at J; junction bases unmatched: 11. The CDR3 spells CASSPRAGGPHEQFF. For the CDR3, the DNA is TGTGCCAGCAGCCCGCGGGCGGGGGGCCCCCATGAGCAGTTCTTC.

The V gene is TRBV11-2, the J gene TRBJ2-1; tentatively, D is TRBD2 (5 bases). The germline V and J ends were trimmed by 3 bases and 5 bases, with 14 bases remaining between them. Germline V gives CDR1 SGHAT, CDR2 FQNNGV. The length of the CDR3 is 15 residues. Written as DNA, the CDR3 is TGTGCCAGCAGCTTGAGGGCAGCCACCCACAATGAGCAGTTCTTC. It encodes CASSLRAATHNEQFF.

The gene calls are TRBV5-1 and TRBJ2-4; TRBD2 might be the D (7 bases). In germline, CDR1 is SGHRS, CDR2 YFSETQ. The CDR3 is 14 amino acids. CDR3 sequence: CAPQGGGQKNIQYF. CDR3 nucleotides: TGCGCTCCCCAGGGCGGGGGCCAAAAAAACATTCAGTACTTC.

J is TRBJ1-2 and V is TRBV6-5, with D possibly TRBD1 on 6 matching bases. The CDR3 covers 13 residues. Germline V gene sequence: CDR1 MNHEY, CDR2 SVGAGI. V was cut by 6 bases and J by 8 bases, with 16 bases left in between. This CDR3 reads CASRVQGLFGYTF. DNA for the CDR3: TGTGCCAGCAGAGTACAGGGATTGTTCGGCTACACCTTC.

V is TRBV7-2 and J is TRBJ2-5; 7 positions agree with TRBD2. Trimming cost V 5 bases and J 5 bases; bases outside gene matches: 5. CDR3 length equals 13 residues. Germline-derived CDR1 and CDR2 are SGHTA and FQGNSA. As DNA, the CDR3 is TGTGCCAGCAGCCCCAGGGAGGGTGAGACCCAGTACTTC. Translating gives CASSPREGETQYF.

V gene TRBV4-2 combines with J gene TRBJ2-1; 10 positions agree with TRBD1. Germline CDR1 is LGHNA and CDR2 is YNFKEQ. J was trimmed by 8 bases and V by 8 bases; bases with no gene match: 12. CDR3 length: 15 amino acids. The CDR3, as DNA: TGTGCCAGCTCACCCGGGACAGGGGATTTCGATGAGCAGTTCTTC. Encoded protein: CASSPGTGDFDEQFF.

The rearrangement links TRBV5-1 to TRBJ2-2, with TRBD1 matching over 7 bases. The CDR3 sequence is 15 residues long. J lost 1 base, V lost 2 bases, and 2 bases had no gene match. CDR1 SGHRS and CDR2 YFSETQ come from the germline V gene. The CDR3 DNA sequence: TGCGCCAGCAGCTTTAGACAGGGGAACACCGGGGAGCTGTTTTTT. Translated: CASSFRQGNTGELFF.

The rearrangement links TRBV19 to TRBJ2-2, with 9 bases that match TRBD2. The CDR3 loop spans 15 amino acids. Germline V gene data show CDR1 as LNHDA and CDR2 as SQIVND (reference sequence). The V segment lost 9 bases and the J segment 4 bases; nucleotides outside the gene matches: 9. As DNA, the CDR3 is TGTGCCAGCAACTTTCTAGCGGGGTTCACCGGGGAGCTGTTTTTT. Translation: CASNFLAGFTGELFF. The variable domain in full, completed from reference TRBV19 and TRBJ2-2, reads DGGITQSPKYLFRKEGQNVTLSCEQNLNHDAMYWYRQDPGQGLRLIYYSQIVNDFQKGDIAEGYSVSREKKESFPLTVTSAQKNPTAFYLCASNFLAGFTGELFFGEGSRLTVL.

This clone turned up a few times. V and J are TRBV3-1 (or the pseudogene TRBV3-2) and TRBJ1-1, with D uncertain. The CDR3 length is 13 residues. The germline V gene encodes CDR1 LGHDT and CDR2 YNNKEL (reference sequence). Between the trimmed V and J ends, which lost 3 bases and 2 bases, there was a span of 7 bases. CDR3 in DNA: TGTGCCAGCAGCCAGGGGAGTAACACTGAAGCTTTCTTT. The encoded protein is CASSQGSNTEAFF.

The chain carries TRBV3-1 (or the pseudogene TRBV3-2) and TRBJ1-3; possibly TRBD1 for D (5 bases). The V end was cut by 4 bases, the J end by 0 bases, with 13 bases between. The CDR3 consists of 16 residues. Germline assignment: CDR1 LGHDT and CDR2 YNNKEL (reference sequence). The CDR3: CASSRSGASSGNTIYF. DNA for the CDR3: TGTGCCAGCAGCCGAAGTGGGGCCAGCTCTGGAAACACCATATATTTT.

The genes are TRBV29-1 and TRBJ1-2; D not certain. The CDR3 is made up of 12 amino acids. Trimming took off 3 bases at V and 4 bases at J, with 9 bases between the two ends. Germline values: CDR1 SQVTM, CDR2 ANQGSEA. The DNA for the CDR3 is TGCAGCGTTGATTTGACTTCCTATGGCTACACCTTC. Translating gives CSVDLTSYGYTF.

The chain has TRBV6-5 and TRBJ1-5; 9 bases map to TRBD1. CDR3 size: 14 residues. J was trimmed by 2 bases and V by 8 bases; bases with no gene match: 4. Germline assignment: CDR1 MNHEY and CDR2 SVGAGI. DNA of the CDR3: TGTGCCAGCGGGAGACAGGGGGGCAATCAGCCCCAGCATTTT. Amino acid sequence: CASGRQGGNQPQHF.

This clone came up once. V usage is TRBV2 and J usage is TRBJ2-7; D is perhaps TRBD1 (5 bases). Trimming cost V 4 bases and J 0 bases, with 13 bases left between them. CDR1 SNHLY and CDR2 FYNNEI come from the germline V gene. The CDR3 loop spans 15 amino acids. Here the CDR3 reads CASSVLTAVSYEQYF. The DNA for the CDR3 is TGTGCCAGCAGTGTTTTGACAGCAGTCTCCTACGAGCAGTACTTC.

This clone showed up just a few times. The chain is built from TRBV9 and TRBJ2-7, with D perhaps TRBD2 (5 bases). Trimming pared 2 bases from V and 7 bases from J, leaving 13 bases between. The CDR3 is 13 residues long. Germline V gene sequence: CDR1 SGDLS, CDR2 YYNGEE. CDR3 coding DNA: TGTGCCAGCAGCGTTGGACTCGGTATGGAGCAGTACTTC. Residues: CASSVGLGMEQYF. Full variable domain (remainder filled in from reference TRBV9 and TRBJ2-7): DSGVTQTPKHLITATGQRVTLRCSPRSGDLSVYWYQQSLDQGLQFLIQYYNGEERAKGNILERFSAQQFPDLHSELNLSSLELGDSALYFCASSVGLGMEQYFGPGTRLTVT.

V gene TRBV28 combines with J gene TRBJ1-2, with no clear D. The germline V gene encodes CDR1 MDHEN and CDR2 SYDVKM. The CDR3 is 13 residues long. V shed 7 bases and J shed 3 bases, with 12 bases lying between them. The CDR3 nucleotides are TGTGCCAGCACCGACCCTCAGGACTATGGCTACACCTTC. This translates into CASTDPQDYGYTF.

This chain joins TRBV18 and TRBJ2-1, with TRBD2 matching 9 bases. Trimming cost V 3 bases and J 6 bases; bases outside gene matches: 6. This CDR3 has 15 residues. CDR1 KGHSH and CDR2 LQKENI come from the germline V gene. The DNA of the CDR3 is TGTGCCAGCTCACCTGGCGGGGGGGCTGGCAATGAGCAGTTCTTC. Translation gives CASSPGGGAGNEQFF.

CDR3 loop: CAWSVLGRGTDTQYF. The CDR3 DNA is TGTGCCTGGAGTGTACTTGGGAGGGGGACAGATACGCAGTATTTT. The V call is TRBV30, the J call TRBJ2-3; D possibly corresponds to TRBD2 (7 bases). The CDR3 runs 15 residues. Trimming removed 0 bases at V and 3 bases at J, with 13 bases between. CDR1 is GTSNPN and CDR2 is SVGIG in the germline V gene (reference sequence). The full variable domain, with the rest looked up from reference TRBV30 and TRBJ2-3, is SQTIHQWPATLVQPVGSPLSLECTVEGTSNPNLYWYRQAAGRGLQLLFYSVGIGQISSEVPQNLSASRPQDRQFILSSKKLLLSDSGFYLCAWSVLGRGTDTQYFGPGTRLTVL.

The chain combines TRBV5-1 with TRBJ2-3; tentatively, D is TRBD2 (5 bases). From germline, CDR1 is SGHRS and CDR2 YFSETQ. Trimming shortened V by 2 bases and J by 0 bases, and 10 bases separated the two germline ends. There are 15 residues in the CDR3. Here the CDR3 DNA reads TGCGCCAGCAGCTTAGTGGGAGCTAGCACAGATACGCAGTATTTT. It is translated as CASSLVGASTDTQYF.

This clone was found a few times. The V call is TRBV10-2, the J call TRBJ2-1; TRBD2 aligns across 9 bases. The V gene end was trimmed by 3 bases and the J gene end by 6 bases; junction bases not matched to a gene: 9. Germline-derived CDR1 and CDR2 are WSHSY and SAAADI. This CDR3 is built from 16 residues. The CDR3 DNA is TGCGCCAGCAGTGAACGGCGGCTAGCGGGGATCAATGAGCAGTTCTTC. Protein sequence: CASSERRLAGINEQFF.

As concerns this clone: The same CDR3 can be traced to other DNA sequences in this sample. J is TRBJ2-3 and V is TRBV5-4, with D possibly TRBD1 on 6 matching bases. Trimming shortened V by 4 bases and J by 6 bases, and 18 bases separated the two germline ends. Germline loops: CDR1 SGHNT, CDR2 YYREEE (reference sequence). CDR3 size: 15 residues. As DNA, the CDR3 is TGTGCCAGCAGCGCCGGACTCACGAGGGGGGATACGCAGTATTTT. This codes for CASSAGLTRGDTQYF.

The rearrangement uses TRBV5-6 and TRBJ1-2; 7 bases match TRBD1. The CDR3 has 15 amino acids. Germline CDR1 is SGHDT and CDR2 is YYEEEE. The J segment lost 3 bases and the V segment lost 2 bases, leaving 7 bases of the junction unmatched. CDR3 loop: CASSFPGTDYYGYTF. CDR3 sequence (DNA): TGTGCCAGCAGCTTCCCCGGGACAGATTACTATGGCTACACCTTC.

This chain connects TRBV6-5 to TRBJ2-7; D remains ambiguous. V lost 2 bases and J lost 2, with 13 bases in between. The CDR3 consists of 15 residues. CDR1 and CDR2 (germline): MNHEY, SVGAGI. The CDR3 nucleotides are TGTGCCAGCAGTTACGGAGTCACCGAAACCTACGAGCAGTACTTC. Encoded protein: CASSYGVTETYEQYF.

This rearrangement joins TRBV2 to TRBJ1-4; TRBD1 matches at 8 bases. CDR1 SNHLY and CDR2 FYNNEI come from the germline V gene. The V segment lost 5 bases and the J segment 8 bases; nucleotides outside the gene matches: 7. CDR3 length: 14 amino acids. The CDR3 loop is CASSTTGGGEKLFF. The CDR3 DNA sequence: TGTGCCAGCAGTACAACAGGGGGAGGAGAAAAACTGTTTTTT.

The rearrangement links TRBV2 to TRBJ2-1; tentative D call: TRBD2 (6 bases). The CDR3 is 16 amino acids. Germline assignment: CDR1 SNHLY and CDR2 FYNNEI. V was clipped by 3 bases and J by 0 bases, with 12 bases between them. The CDR3 region has the DNA TGTGCCAGCAGTGAGTACGGGGGTACCTCCTACAATGAGCAGTTCTTC. It yields the protein CASSEYGGTSYNEQFF.

This clone appeared a single time. The J gene is TRBJ1-2, the V gene TRBV5-6, with TRBD1 matching over 8 bases. This CDR3 has 14 amino acids. J gave up 9 bases and V 0 bases, and 7 bases lay outside the gene matches. Germline loops: CDR1 SGHDT, CDR2 YYEEEE. CDR3 bases: TGTGCCAGCAGCTTGGCCTCTGGGACAGGACGCTACACCTTC. The encoded protein is CASSLASGTGRYTF.

The chain has TRBV5-1 and TRBJ2-2; 12 positions match TRBD2. Germline values: CDR1 SGHRS, CDR2 YFSETQ. This CDR3 comprises 16 residues. V lost 7 bases, J lost 6 bases, and 10 bases stayed unmatched. In DNA, the CDR3 is TGCGCCAGCGCAAATCCGGGACTAGCGGGTTCCGGGGAGCTGTTTTTT. Its translation is CASANPGLAGSGELFF.

This chain connects TRBV5-1 to TRBJ1-1, with D perhaps matching TRBD1 (5 bases). Trimming pared 1 base from V and 1 base from J, leaving 11 bases between. The CDR3 spans 15 residues. The germline V gene encodes CDR1 SGHRS and CDR2 YFSETQ. The CDR3 nucleotides read TGCGCCAGCAGCTTGACGTCGACAGCGAACACTGAAGCTTTCTTT. It encodes CASSLTSTANTEAFF. The complete variable domain, with remaining parts taken from reference TRBV5-1 and TRBJ1-1, reads KAGVTQTPRYLIKTRGQQVTLSCSPISGHRSVSWYQQTPGQGLQFLFEYFSETQRNKGNFPGRFSGRQFSNSRSEMNVSTLELGDSALYLCASSLTSTANTEAFFGQGTRLTVV.